The 29 T cell receptor beta chains below all came from one sample that was sequenced in a study of control samples from healthy donors and cancer patients. This table comes from immunoSEQ multiplex PCR, and its TCRdb copy is limited to in-frame clones, with some not included. In the table there are roughly 160,000 clones, nearly 96% of which are singletons. The sequenced sample was blood. These receptors were obtained from a woman between 25 and 40 years old in good health.

This clone was counted ten times or more. The genes are TRBV28 and TRBJ2-7, with D tentatively TRBD2 (5 bases). The CDR3 covers 16 residues. Deletions cut 10 bases from V and 1 base from J, with 23 bases between. Germline-derived CDR1 and CDR2 are MDHEN and SYDVKM. The CDR3 nucleotides read TGTGCCACCCACTCCGGGGATCTCGGTGGATCCTACGAGCAGTACTTC. It specifies CATHSGDLGGSYEQYF.

This chain joins TRBV4-1 and TRBJ1-5; tentative D call: TRBD1 (5 bases). This CDR3 is 14 amino acids long. V shed 4 bases and J shed 4 bases, with 11 bases lying between them. In germline, CDR1 is MGHRA, CDR2 YSYEKL. CDR3 nucleotides: TGCGCCAGCAGCCCGCAGGGAGGAAATCAGCCCCAGCATTTT. Translation: CASSPQGGNQPQHF.

V and J are TRBV5-1 and TRBJ1-6; possible D gene TRBD1, 6 bases. The CDR3 is 15 amino acids. Trimming stripped 3 bases from V and 13 bases from J, with 20 bases between. Looked up from germline, CDR1 is SGHRS and CDR2 is YFSETQ. CDR3: CASSWGTPGQSPLHF. The CDR3 region has the DNA TGCGCCAGCAGCTGGGGGACACCTGGTCAGTCGCCCCTCCACTTT.

The CDR3 nucleotides are TGTGCCACCAGCAGACTGACGACAGGGAGTGGGTCCACCGGGGAGCTGTTTTTT. As protein: CATSRLTTGSGSTGELFF. The rearrangement uses TRBV15 and TRBJ2-2; 7 positions agree with TRBD1. The germline gives CDR1 LNHNV, CDR2 YYDKDF (reference sequence). This CDR3 spans 18 amino acids. V trimming: 2 bases; J trimming: 4 bases; junction bases outside the gene matches: 13.

The chain recombines TRBV7-9 with TRBJ1-5, with D unclear. V was cut by 4 bases and J by 3 bases, with 10 bases left in between. The CDR3 has 14 amino acids. Germline assignment: CDR1 SEHNR and CDR2 FQNEAQ (reference sequence). CDR3 sequence reads: CASSSGRHNQPQHF. CDR3 DNA sequence: TGTGCCAGCAGCTCCGGACGGCACAATCAGCCCCAGCATTTT.

The gene calls are TRBV28 and TRBJ1-2, with a weak D call TRBD1 (5 bases). The CDR3 length is 15 residues. Deletions cut 10 bases from V and 7 bases from J, with 25 bases between. Looked up from germline, CDR1 is MDHEN and CDR2 is SYDVKM. CDR3 nucleotides: TGTGCCACTAGCACGGGTCGTTGGGGGATGGGTGGCTACACCTTC. Protein: CATSTGRWGMGGYTF.

J is TRBJ1-3 and V is TRBV7-9; TRBD1 agrees at 8 bases. The CDR3 is 16 amino acids. V lost 7 bases, J lost 0 bases, and 8 bases stayed unmatched. Per the germline V gene, CDR1 is SEHNR and CDR2 is FQNEAQ (reference sequence). CDR3 coding DNA: TGTGCCAGCACCCCGCGACAGGGGATCTCTGGAAACACCATATATTTT. Translating gives CASTPRQGISGNTIYF. The full variable domain, completed using reference TRBV7-9 and TRBJ1-3, is DTGVSQNPRHKITKRGQNVTFRCDPISEHNRLYWYRQTLGQGPEFLTYFQNEAQLEKSRLLSDRFSAERPKGSFSTLEIQRTEQGDSAMYLCASTPRQGISGNTIYFGEGSWLTVV.

This clone was detected only once. The genes are TRBV27 and TRBJ2-2, with D possibly matching TRBD2 (5 bases). Trimming shortened V by 2 bases and J by 0 bases, and 7 bases separated the two germline ends. Germline CDR1 and CDR2: MNHEY and SMNVEV (reference sequence). CDR3 length: 15 amino acids. DNA of the CDR3: TGTGCCAGCAGTTTACAAGCGGCGAACACCGGGGAGCTGTTTTTT. Its protein is CASSLQAANTGELFF.

V and J are TRBV24-1 and TRBJ2-3; TRBD1 matches at 9 bases. Germline lookup yields CDR1 KGHDR and CDR2 SFDVKD. The trim removed 4 bases at V and 2 bases at J, leaving 6 bases unmatched. The CDR3 is 16 residues long. Here the CDR3 DNA reads TGTGCCACCAGTGAACAAACAGGGGGCCCCACAGATACGCAGTATTTT. This encodes CATSEQTGGPTDTQYF.

V and J are TRBV24-1 and TRBJ2-1, with TRBD2 identical over 12 bases. The V and J ends lost 4 bases and 10 bases, in that order; junction bases with no gene match: 10. The CDR3 contains 16 residues. CDR1 is KGHDR, CDR2 SFDVKD, per germline. This CDR3 is CATSDPGLAGNSEQFF. The DNA of the CDR3 is TGTGCCACCAGTGACCCCGGACTAGCGGGGAATTCAGAGCAGTTCTTC.

The chain joins TRBV10-3 to TRBJ2-7, with D possibly TRBD1 on 5 matching bases. V was cut by 7 bases and J by 0 bases, with 10 bases left in between. The germline CDR1 and CDR2 sequences are ENHRY and SYGVKD. The CDR3 extends over 13 amino acids. CDR3 in DNA: TGTGCCATCACCGACAGTGGCTCCTACGAGCAGTACTTC. This codes for CAITDSGSYEQYF.

The chain has TRBV19 and TRBJ1-2, with D unresolved. Germline V lookup: CDR1 LNHDA, CDR2 SQIVND (reference sequence). The CDR3 has 13 amino acids. V was trimmed by 5 bases and J by 6 bases, leaving 13 bases between them. Here the CDR3 reads CASSYRGGDGYTF. CDR3 nucleotide sequence: TGTGCCAGTAGTTACAGAGGAGGAGATGGCTACACCTTC.

This chain links TRBV5-8 with TRBJ1-5, with 7 bases matching TRBD1. The V gene's germline CDR1 is SGHTS and CDR2 YDEGEE. The ends lost 4 bases at V and 6 bases at J; junction bases unmatched: 7. There are 14 residues in the CDR3. DNA for the CDR3: TGTGCCAGCAGCCCCGACAGGGTTATTCAGCCCCAGCATTTT. Protein sequence: CASSPDRVIQPQHF.

The chain is built from TRBV2 and TRBJ2-6; TRBD1 matches at 7 bases. This CDR3 region has 16 residues. Per germline, CDR1 SNHLY and CDR2 FYNNEI. V lost 4 bases, J lost 4 bases, and 7 bases stayed unmatched. The CDR3 protein is CASSGTGPRGANVLTF. CDR3 bases: TGTGCCAGCAGTGGGACAGGCCCGCGGGGGGCCAACGTCCTGACTTTC.

This clone was seen just once. This rearrangement joins TRBV6-5 to TRBJ2-7; 8 bases map to TRBD1. The CDR3 spans 14 residues. The germline V gene has CDR1 MNHEY and CDR2 SVGAGI. Unmatched junction bases numbered 8, after V lost 4 bases and J lost 6 bases. This chain's CDR3 is CASSFRQGRGEQYF. The CDR3 coding sequence is TGTGCCAGCAGTTTTAGACAGGGGAGAGGCGAGCAGTACTTC.

The chain has TRBV19 and TRBJ1-5; unclear D gene. Germline CDR1 and CDR2: LNHDA and SQIVND (reference sequence). This CDR3 comprises 16 residues. Trimming stripped 3 bases from V and 1 base from J, with 13 bases between. The CDR3 reads CASSIKKSVSNQPQHF. CDR3 in DNA: TGTGCCAGTAGTATCAAGAAGAGTGTGAGCAATCAGCCCCAGCATTTT.

The gene calls are TRBV6-2 or TRBV6-3 and TRBJ2-7; TRBD1 agrees at 7 bases. The CDR3 runs to 13 residues. Germline values: CDR1 MNHEY, CDR2 SVGEGT. V lost 4 bases, J lost 6 bases, and 6 bases stayed unmatched. The CDR3 here is CASSSTTGVEQYF. CDR3 in DNA: TGTGCCAGCAGTTCCACTACAGGGGTCGAGCAGTACTTC.

The chain uses TRBV11-3 and TRBJ1-1, with D uncertain. V was trimmed by 4 bases and J by 2 bases, leaving 8 bases between them. The CDR3 has 13 residues. Looked up from germline, CDR1 is SGHNT and CDR2 is YENEEA. CDR3 loop: CASSSRDNTEAFF. The CDR3 region has the DNA TGTGCCAGCAGCTCCCGGGATAACACTGAAGCTTTCTTT.

The chain links TRBV12-5 to TRBJ2-2; no clear D gene. CDR1 LGHNT and CDR2 FRNRAP come from the germline V gene. The CDR3 consists of 12 residues. V lost 1 base, J lost 8 bases, and 5 bases lay in between. The CDR3 DNA reads as TGTGCTAGTGGTTTGGGGCCTGGGGAGCTGTTTTTT. Protein sequence: CASGLGPGELFF.

The V gene is TRBV2, the J gene TRBJ1-2, with TRBD1 matching over 11 bases. CDR1 and CDR2 from the germline V gene are SNHLY and FYNNEI. There are 15 residues in the CDR3. V was clipped by 6 bases and J by 6 bases; unmatched bases: 9. This CDR3 reads CASRRDRGSQDGYTF. Here the CDR3 DNA reads TGTGCCAGCAGAAGGGACAGGGGGTCACAGGATGGCTACACCTTC.

The chain couples TRBV5-1 to TRBJ1-1; D unclear. The CDR3 runs to 14 residues. The germline gives CDR1 SGHRS, CDR2 YFSETQ. V was clipped by 0 bases and J by 0 bases, with 6 bases between them. The chain's CDR3 is CASSLDGMNTEAFF. The CDR3 coding sequence is TGCGCCAGCAGCTTGGACGGCATGAACACTGAAGCTTTCTTT.

The V gene is TRBV3-1 (or the pseudogene TRBV3-2), the J gene TRBJ2-7; D unclear. In germline, CDR1 is LGHDT, CDR2 YNNKEL (reference sequence). V dropped 0 bases and J dropped 3 bases, with 9 bases sitting between them. This CDR3 comprises 14 residues. CDR3 nucleotide sequence: TGTGCCAGCAGCCAAGACACTAACCTCTACGAGCAGTACTTC. Encoded protein: CASSQDTNLYEQYF.

V and J are TRBV9 and TRBJ2-7, with TRBD2 matching over 13 bases. V shed 3 bases and J 0 bases; nucleotides not matched to a gene: 6. This CDR3 comprises 17 residues. Per the germline V gene, CDR1 is SGDLS and CDR2 is YYNGEE. CDR3 sequence (DNA): TGTGCCAGCAGCGCGGGACTAGCGGGGCCACGCTCCTACGAGCAGTACTTC. It encodes CASSAGLAGPRSYEQYF. The full variable domain, with the rest looked up from reference TRBV9 and TRBJ2-7, is DSGVTQTPKHLITATGQRVTLRCSPRSGDLSVYWYQQSLDQGLQFLIQYYNGEERAKGNILERFSAQQFPDLHSELNLSSLELGDSALYFCASSAGLAGPRSYEQYFGPGTRLTVT.

The genes are TRBV13 and TRBJ1-1; D unclear. This CDR3 has 13 amino acids. The germline V gene has CDR1 PRHDT and CDR2 FYEKMQ (reference sequence). V was pared by 1 base and J by 0 bases, with 3 bases between. The chain's CDR3 is CASSLDLNTEAFF. DNA for the CDR3: TGTGCCAGCAGCTTAGACTTGAACACTGAAGCTTTCTTT.

The V and J genes are TRBV9 and TRBJ2-7, with D possibly matching TRBD2 (6 bases). The CDR3 totals 15 residues. Trimming pared 0 bases from V and 5 bases from J, leaving 15 bases between. Per germline, CDR1 SGDLS and CDR2 YYNGEE. CDR3 region: CASSVGPGGSNEQYF. The CDR3 nucleotides are TGTGCCAGCAGCGTAGGGCCCGGGGGTTCCAACGAGCAGTACTTC.

The rearrangement links TRBV6-5 to TRBJ2-4; 7 bases agree with TRBD1. CDR1 MNHEY and CDR2 SVGAGI come from the germline V gene. The CDR3 is 15 residues long. Trimming cost V 6 bases and J 5 bases; bases outside gene matches: 10. The DNA of the CDR3 is TGTGCCAGCAGCCGACCGACAGGGATTGAAAACATTCAGTACTTC. Its translation is CASSRPTGIENIQYF.

The chain carries TRBV4-1 and TRBJ2-5; possible D gene TRBD2, 6 bases. Trimming removed 4 bases from V and 2 bases from J, with 14 bases in between. The CDR3 has 15 amino acids. Germline V gene lookup returns CDR1 MGHRA and CDR2 YSYEKL. The CDR3 spells CASSLDRGWQETQYF. The CDR3, as DNA: TGCGCCAGCAGCCTGGACCGGGGGTGGCAAGAGACCCAGTACTTC.

The chain employs TRBV19 and TRBJ2-7; D not certain. The V gene lost 3 bases and the J gene lost 2 bases, with 11 bases spanning the gap. The CDR3 has 14 residues. CDR1 is LNHDA and CDR2 is SQIVND in the germline V gene (reference sequence). Here the CDR3 reads CASSIPGPTYEQYF. The CDR3 DNA reads as TGTGCCAGTAGTATCCCCGGACCAACCTACGAGCAGTACTTC.

As concerns this clone: The same CDR3 can be traced to other DNA sequences in this sample. This sequence joins TRBV11-3 and TRBJ2-1, with D perhaps matching TRBD2 (7 bases). V lost 5 bases and J 2 bases, leaving 13 bases between the germline ends. The CDR3 has 15 amino acids. Germline CDR1 SGHNT, CDR2 YENEEA. CDR3 loop: CASSPRGGAYNEQFF. The CDR3 coding sequence is TGTGCCAGCAGCCCTAGGGGGGGCGCCTACAATGAGCAGTTCTTC.